The rows below give T cell receptor beta chains drawn from one sample of a study of T cell changes during pregnancy in multiple sclerosis. Libraries were prepared by immunoSEQ multiplex PCR; TCRdb keeps only in-frame clonotypes and omits some of them. In the table there are tens of thousands of clones, about 93% of which are singletons. The sequencing here drew on peripheral blood, taken in the first trimester of pregnancy. The receptors were sampled from a female donor with multiple sclerosis, enrolled in a pregnancy study. Each CDR3 is given without its conserved first and last residue.

V gene	CDR3 length	J gene	CDR3 protein
TRBV7-3	13	TRBJ2-1	ASSWGGTLYNEQF
TRBV7-9	13	TRBJ2-7	ASSFGQPHSYEQY
TRBV28	9	TRBJ2-1	ASRSFDEQF
TRBV2	12	TRBJ2-7	ASSETRGAYEQY
TRBV5-1	15	TRBJ1-1	ASSLVGQGKINTEAF
TRBV5-1	10	TRBJ1-2	ASSGQLYGYT
TRBV5-1	17	TRBJ1-6	ASSLEGGGKNLRSSPLH
TRBV19	11	TRBJ2-7	ASSWDSSYEQY
TRBV6-6	13	TRBJ2-7	ASSYSGQGQGEQY
TRBV6-6	12	TRBJ1-1	ASSLTQGGTEAF
TRBV29-1	12	TRBJ2-2	SVEVGVNTGELF
TRBV28	11	TRBJ1-2	ASSYTRGGGYT
TRBV9	14	TRBJ2-5	ASSDSGGAVQETQY
TRBV30	13	TRBJ2-2	AWSLAGQNTGELF
TRBV27	13	TRBJ2-1	ASRGASGRVNEQF
TRBV21-1	13	TRBJ1-2	ASSNTRGNLYGYT
TRBV19	14	TRBJ1-1	ASSIDPTGPNTEAF
TRBV7-3	12	TRBJ1-1	ASSLRRGNTEAF
TRBV29-1	11	TRBJ1-1	SVSWDRNTEAF
TRBV7-8	14	TRBJ2-2	ASSRGGGTNTGELF
TRBV6-1	13	TRBJ2-3	ASSARTGPPDTQY
TRBV15	14	TRBJ1-5	ATSRDWGTGDQPQH
TRBV4-1	13	TRBJ1-2	ASSQGQDGLRGYT
TRBV19	11	TRBJ1-1	ASSIGTGPEAF
TRBV7-9	12	TRBJ2-1	ASSLELAGVEQF
TRBV19	12	TRBJ2-7	ASSPWTGEDEQY
TRBV11-3	11	TRBJ2-2	ASSFRATGELF
TRBV5-8	14	TRBJ1-5	ASSPRTGGISQPQH
TRBV4-3	15	TRBJ2-3	ASSYSRGGAPGDTQY
TRBV23-1	16	TRBJ2-1	ASSHFGTSGGLDNEQF
TRBV9	12	TRBJ2-5	ASTQGGVQETQY
TRBV18	14	TRBJ1-1	ASSPSPQKFSTEAF
TRBV7-9	15	TRBJ2-1	ASSPLSGSGGANEQF
TRBV29-1	13	TRBJ2-1	SVSIRGRERGEQF
TRBV9	11	TRBJ2-7	ASSLGLAYEQY
TRBV27	10	TRBJ2-1	ASSPTGYEQF
TRBV5-1	11	TRBJ2-5	ASSLSGGETQY
TRBV12-5	10	TRBJ2-5	ASGEYQETQY
TRBV5-1	12	TRBJ1-1	ASGPRGMNTEAF
TRBV2	10	TRBJ2-1	ASSEPRGEQF
TRBV29-1	11	TRBJ2-2	SVLGRNTGELF
TRBV5-1	16	TRBJ2-7	ASSIGLAGVGLIYEQY
TRBV5-4	14	TRBJ1-6	ASSLLRGFINSPLH
TRBV20-1	9	TRBJ2-1	SETSTNEQF
TRBV4-1	13	TRBJ1-5	ASSQATEGNQPQH